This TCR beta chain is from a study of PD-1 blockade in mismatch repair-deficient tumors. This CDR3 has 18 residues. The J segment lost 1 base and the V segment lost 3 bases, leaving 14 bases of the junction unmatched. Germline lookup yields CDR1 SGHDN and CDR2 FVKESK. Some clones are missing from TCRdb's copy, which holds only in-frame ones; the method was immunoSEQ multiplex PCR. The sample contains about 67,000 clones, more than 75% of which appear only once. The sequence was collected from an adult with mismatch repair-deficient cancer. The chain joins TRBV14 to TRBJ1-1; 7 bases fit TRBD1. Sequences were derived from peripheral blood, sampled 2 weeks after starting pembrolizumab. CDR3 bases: TGTGCCAGCAGCCAGAAGGGGGGACAGAACCTTGGGAACACTGAAGCTTTCTTT. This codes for CASSQKGGQNLGNTEAFF.